These T cell receptor beta chains were read from a single sample in a study of OX40 agonist ivuxolimab in advanced cancers. Here immunoSEQ multiplex PCR was the method, and the copy in TCRdb shows in-frame clones only, minus some. The data contain 60,000 to 70,000 clones, approximately 90% of them seen just once; the ten biggest clones take up around 0.29%. The sample consisted of CD4+ or CD8+ T cells sorted from blood, taken in a trial of the OX40 agonist ivuxolimab. Every receptor here comes from an adult with an advanced solid tumor such as melanoma, head and neck, liver or kidney cancer. Both conserved end residues are part of each CDR3. The D gene is left open where the match is weak. Not every row has a clone size; where given, it reads once, few, many or a size class.

TRBV27,TRBJ2-7,NA,NA,CASSSTSLAYEQYF,TGTGCCAGCAGTTCGACCTCGTTAGCCTACGAGCAGTACTTC
TRBV5-5,TRBJ2-7,TRBD2,NA,CASSMGTSVDEQYF,TGTGCCAGCAGCATGGGGACTAGCGTGGACGAGCAGTACTTC
TRBV2,TRBJ1-6,NA,NA,CASNLGRGRNSPLHF,TGTGCCAGCAATCTAGGGCGGGGCCGTAATTCACCCCTCCACTTT
TRBV11-3,TRBJ2-4,TRBD2,NA,CASSLPREGRNLAKNIQYF,TGTGCCAGCAGCTTACCGCGGGAGGGCCGGAATCTGGCCAAAAACATTCAGTACTTC
TRBV28,TRBJ1-1,NA,NA,CASSESGHQNTEAFF,TGTGCCAGCAGCGAATCGGGACATCAGAACACTGAAGCTTTCTTT
TRBV10-3,TRBJ2-2,NA,NA,CAISDRSVGHPGSGELFF,TGTGCCATCAGTGACCGGAGTGTAGGACACCCAGGGTCCGGGGAGCTGTTTTTT
TRBV7-9,TRBJ1-1,NA,NA,CASSLGLDTGGMNTEAFF,TGTGCCAGCAGCTTAGGTTTGGACACTGGGGGGATGAACACTGAAGCTTTCTTT
TRBV19,TRBJ2-7,NA,NA,CASRSPGPQSAEQYF,TGTGCCAGTAGAAGTCCGGGACCCCAGAGCGCCGAGCAGTACTTC
TRBV10-3,TRBJ1-3,NA,NA,CAISESGGTTIYF,TGTGCCATCAGTGAGTCAGGAGGGACCACCATATATTTT
TRBV5-4,TRBJ2-2,NA,NA,CASSFGPRTGELFF,TGTGCCAGCAGCTTCGGCCCTCGGACCGGGGAGCTGTTTTTT
TRBV5-1,TRBJ1-2,TRBD1,NA,CASSLVSGGSGYTF,TGCGCCAGCAGCTTGGTGTCAGGGGGCAGCGGCTACACCTTC
TRBV11-3,TRBJ2-4,NA,NA,CASSPTRAGDIQYF,TGTGCCAGCAGCCCGACACGGGCCGGGGACATTCAGTACTTC
TRBV7-9,TRBJ2-3,TRBD2,NA,CASSVTSGVTDTQYF,TGTGCCAGCAGCGTGACTAGCGGGGTCACAGATACGCAGTATTTT
TRBV14,TRBJ2-1,NA,NA,CASSLGPSATYNEQFF,TGTGCCAGCAGCCTGGGACCTTCTGCTACTTACAATGAGCAGTTCTTC
TRBV27,TRBJ2-3,TRBD2,NA,CASSPRTSSLNTQYF,TGTGCCAGCAGTCCCCGGACTAGCTCGTTGAATACGCAGTATTTT
TRBV10-3,TRBJ1-3,NA,NA,CAVRQAGDTIYF,TGTGCCGTCCGACAGGCCGGGGACACCATATATTTT
TRBV6-6,TRBJ2-2,NA,NA,CASSYQTITNTGELFF,TGTGCCAGCAGTTACCAGACGATAACGAACACCGGGGAGCTGTTTTTT
TRBV29-1,TRBJ1-2,NA,NA,CSGQENYGYTF,TGCAGCGGGCAGGAGAACTATGGCTACACCTTC
TRBV7-6,TRBJ2-1,TRBD2,NA,CASSLATSGSYNEQFF,TGTGCCAGCAGCTTAGCCACTAGCGGCTCCTACAATGAGCAGTTCTTC
TRBV18,TRBJ2-7,TRBD2,NA,CASSRLAGEQYF,TGTGCCAGCTCACGACTAGCCGGCGAGCAGTACTTC
TRBV6-6,TRBJ2-7,NA,NA,CASRTGPYYEQYF,TGTGCCAGCAGAACCGGACCTTACTACGAGCAGTACTTC
TRBV7-2,TRBJ2-1,NA,once,CASSLFSEQFF,TGTGCCAGCAGCTTATTTAGTGAGCAGTTCTTC
TRBV9,TRBJ2-1,NA,NA,CASSVGSLNEQFF,TGTGCCAGCAGCGTAGGCTCCCTCAATGAGCAGTTCTTC
TRBV5-5,TRBJ2-7,NA,NA,CASSLTWGRVEQYF,TGTGCCAGCAGCTTGACTTGGGGTAGGGTCGAGCAGTACTTC
TRBV5-1,TRBJ2-5,NA,NA,CASSLAGGSETQYF,TGCGCCAGCAGCTTGGCCGGTGGCTCGGAGACCCAGTACTTC
TRBV7-9,TRBJ1-1,NA,NA,CASSTHRDTEAFF,TGTGCCAGCAGCACCCACAGGGACACTGAAGCTTTCTTT
TRBV5-1,TRBJ1-5,NA,NA,CASSLGQTNQPQHF,TGCGCCAGCAGCTTGGGGCAGACTAATCAGCCCCAGCATTTT
TRBV2,TRBJ1-5,NA,few,CASGWDSNQPQHF,TGTGCCAGCGGGTGGGATAGCAATCAGCCCCAGCATTTT
TRBV4-1,TRBJ1-3,NA,NA,CASGGRNSGNTIYF,TGCGCCAGCGGCGGGAGGAACTCTGGAAACACCATATATTTT
TRBV4-2,TRBJ1-2,TRBD1,NA,CASSLGDRDYGYTF,TGTGCCAGCAGCTTGGGGGACAGGGACTATGGCTACACCTTC
TRBV10-2,TRBJ1-5,NA,NA,CASSVQGRNQPQHF,TGCGCCAGCAGTGTTCAGGGGCGCAATCAGCCCCAGCATTTT
TRBV19,TRBJ2-7,NA,NA,CASSRMPGPSYEQYF,TGTGCCAGTAGTAGGATGCCGGGACCTTCCTACGAGCAGTACTTC
TRBV7-6,TRBJ1-1,NA,NA,CASSLGTGLMNTEAFF,TGTGCCAGCAGCTTAGGAACGGGTTTGATGAACACTGAAGCTTTCTTT
TRBV7-8,TRBJ2-1,TRBD2,NA,CASSLGLAGGPSYNEQFF,TGTGCCAGCAGCCTGGGACTAGCGGGAGGGCCGTCCTACAATGAGCAGTTCTTC
TRBV2,TRBJ2-5,NA,NA,CASTAGHVETQYF,TGTGCCAGCACCGCAGGCCACGTGGAGACCCAGTACTTC
TRBV29-1,TRBJ2-2,NA,NA,CSVVSVYRGELFF,TGCAGCGTTGTATCGGTCTACCGCGGGGAGCTGTTTTTT
TRBV10-1,TRBJ2-3,TRBD2,NA,CASSDLAGGPDTQYF,TGCGCCAGCAGTGACTTGGCGGGAGGACCAGATACGCAGTATTTT
TRBV5-4,TRBJ1-1,NA,NA,CASSLVSGMNTEAFF,TGTGCCAGCAGCTTGGTATCAGGTATGAACACTGAAGCTTTCTTT
TRBV28,TRBJ1-2,TRBD1,few,CASSQGQGVLYGYTF,TGTGCCAGCAGTCAGGGACAGGGGGTTCTCTATGGCTACACCTTC
TRBV15,TRBJ2-2,TRBD2,NA,CATSGRDTGELFF,TGTGCCACCAGCGGGAGGGACACCGGGGAGCTGTTTTTT
TRBV18,TRBJ2-3,NA,few,CASSPPSAVADTQYF,TGTGCCAGCTCACCACCTAGCGCTGTCGCAGATACGCAGTATTTT
TRBV7-9,TRBJ2-3,TRBD2,NA,CASSLSGTTDTQYF,TGTGCCAGCAGCCTTAGCGGGACTACAGATACGCAGTATTTT